The 32 T cell receptor beta chains below come from one sample, sequenced in a study of T cells in localized non-small cell lung cancer. Method: immunoSEQ multiplex PCR; TCRdb's copy keeps in-frame clones and lacks some. The table has 130,000 or so clones, 70% to 90% seen once. Specimen: peripheral blood, collected before any cancer treatment. The receptor source for this set is a female donor over 55 with stage I lung adenocarcinoma.

This clone appeared a single time. The chain links TRBV28 to TRBJ2-1, with a possible D match to TRBD2 (6 bases). V lost 6 bases to trimming and J lost 6 bases, with 15 bases between them. The CDR3 runs to 14 residues. Per the germline V gene, CDR1 is MDHEN and CDR2 is SYDVKM. CDR3 residues: CASRPMDGSNEQFF. The DNA of the CDR3 is TGTGCCAGCAGACCAATGGACGGGAGCAATGAGCAGTTCTTC.

The V and J genes are TRBV2 and TRBJ1-1; 8 bases agree with TRBD1. The germline V gene has CDR1 SNHLY and CDR2 FYNNEI. The CDR3 has 13 amino acids. The V segment lost 4 bases and the J segment 6 bases; nucleotides outside the gene matches: 4. CDR3 residues: CASSAGGRSEAFF. Written as DNA, the CDR3 is TGTGCCAGCAGTGCAGGGGGCCGGTCTGAAGCTTTCTTT.

This chain joins TRBV15 and TRBJ2-1; 8 nucleotides match TRBD2. Per the germline V gene, CDR1 is LNHNV and CDR2 is YYDKDF (reference sequence). With V trimmed by 8 bases and J by 2 bases, 11 bases remained unmatched. The CDR3 length is 16 residues. The CDR3: CATSGRATRAYNEQFF. DNA for the CDR3: TGTGCCACCTCCGGGAGGGCCACTAGGGCCTACAATGAGCAGTTCTTC.

The rearrangement links TRBV28 to TRBJ2-3, with 9 bases lining up with TRBD2. With 5 bases clipped from V and 1 base from J, the junction kept 10 bases outside the gene matches. CDR3 length: 17 residues. In germline, CDR1 is MDHEN, CDR2 SYDVKM. The CDR3 loop is CASSPLGAGGGTDTQYF. CDR3 DNA: TGTGCCAGCAGTCCTCTTGGAGCGGGAGGTGGCACAGATACGCAGTATTTT.

This clone was counted between two and nine times. The chain couples TRBV7-2 to TRBJ2-3; D may be TRBD2 (5 bases). Trimming left V 0 bases short and J 0 bases short, with 7 bases between. There are 15 residues in the CDR3. The germline V gene has CDR1 SGHTA and CDR2 FQGNSA. CDR3 amino acids: CASSLAGVSTDTQYF. CDR3 DNA: TGTGCCAGCAGCTTAGCGGGAGTTAGCACAGATACGCAGTATTTT.

J is TRBJ2-2 and V is TRBV28; TRBD2 matches at 14 bases. V gave up 2 bases and J gave up 5 bases; unmatched junction bases: 1. The CDR3 extends over 16 amino acids. Germline V lookup: CDR1 MDHEN, CDR2 SYDVKM. CDR3 protein: CASSLRLAGGTGELFF. As DNA, the CDR3 is TGTGCCAGCAGTTTACGACTAGCGGGAGGGACCGGGGAGCTGTTTTTT.

The chain employs TRBV7-8 and TRBJ1-5; D remains ambiguous. The CDR3 runs 15 residues. CDR1 and CDR2 from the germline V gene are SGHVS and FQNEAQ. V dropped 0 bases and J dropped 4 bases, with 10 bases sitting between them. The CDR3 spells CASSLALQPNQPQHF. CDR3 coding DNA: TGTGCCAGCAGCTTAGCGCTCCAGCCTAATCAGCCCCAGCATTTT.

The rearrangement links TRBV28 to TRBJ2-7; 10 nucleotides align to TRBD2. The J segment lost 8 bases and the V segment lost 10 bases, leaving 11 bases of the junction unmatched. The CDR3 spans 13 residues. CDR1 is MDHEN, CDR2 SYDVKM, per germline. CDR3 residues: CATHLAGAPQQYF. CDR3 nucleotides: TGTGCCACGCACCTAGCGGGAGCTCCCCAGCAGTACTTC.

The chain recombines TRBV5-4 with TRBJ2-3; 8 positions match TRBD2. Losses at the gene ends were 4 bases for V and 4 bases for J; bases not matched to a gene: 5. The germline V gene has CDR1 SGHNT and CDR2 YYREEE (reference sequence). This CDR3 spans 14 amino acids. CDR3 loop: CASSPGLASDTQYF. CDR3 in DNA: TGTGCCAGCAGCCCTGGACTAGCATCAGATACGCAGTATTTT. Variable domain in full (rest from reference TRBV5-4 and TRBJ2-3): ETGVTQSPTHLIKTRGQQVTLRCSSQSGHNTVSWYQQALGQGPQFIFQYYREEENGRGNFPPRFSGLQFPNYSSELNVNALELDDSALYLCASSPGLASDTQYFGPGTRLTVL.

Points on this clone: The sample has other DNA sequences that encode this CDR3 too. The rearrangement joins TRBV6-6 to TRBJ2-7; D is tentatively TRBD1 or TRBD2 (6 bases each). CDR1 is MNHNY, CDR2 SVGAGI, per germline (reference sequence). The CDR3 is made up of 13 amino acids. V dropped 4 bases and J dropped 4 bases, with 11 bases sitting between them. The CDR3 region is CASSLGGGYEQYF. Written as DNA, the CDR3 is TGTGCCAGCAGTTTAGGGGGAGGTTACGAGCAGTACTTC.

The CDR3 region is CASYLAGGPNEQFF. As DNA, the CDR3 is TGTGCCAGCTATTTAGCGGGAGGGCCCAATGAGCAGTTCTTC. The chain employs TRBV27 and TRBJ2-1; TRBD2 matches at 11 bases. This CDR3 is built from 14 residues. The ends lost 8 bases at V and 6 bases at J; junction bases unmatched: 6. The germline gives CDR1 MNHEY, CDR2 SMNVEV (reference sequence).

A remark on this clone: Other nucleotide sequences from this sample produce the same CDR3. This chain uses TRBV10-3 with TRBJ2-3, with 12 bases that match TRBD2. In germline, CDR1 is ENHRY, CDR2 SYGVKD. With V trimmed by 2 bases and J by 2 bases, 2 bases remained unmatched. This CDR3 is 16 amino acids long. The CDR3 spells CAISEGLAGSTDTQYF. The CDR3 bases are TGTGCCATCAGTGAGGGACTAGCGGGATCCACAGATACGCAGTATTTT.

This clone came up a few times. This chain joins TRBV13 and TRBJ2-3; the match to TRBD2 covers 10 bases. The germline CDR1 and CDR2 sequences are PRHDT and FYEKMQ (reference sequence). V dropped 5 bases and J dropped 7; count of bases not matched to a gene: 9. This CDR3 is 15 amino acids long. DNA of the CDR3: TGTGCCAGCAGCAAGCCTAGCGGGAGTTCGTATACGCAGTATTTT. This sequence encodes CASSKPSGSSYTQYF. Together with reference TRBV13 and TRBJ2-3, the CDR3 gives the full variable domain: AAGVIQSPRHLIKEKRETATLKCYPIPRHDTVYWYQQGPGQDPQFLISFYEKMQSDKGSIPDRFSAQQFSDYHSELNMSSLELGDSALYFCASSKPSGSSYTQYFGPGTRLTVL.

The chain has TRBV5-6 and TRBJ2-7; 9 bases line up with TRBD1. CDR1 and CDR2 from the germline V gene are SGHDT and YYEEEE. This CDR3 is 15 amino acids long. The V and J ends lost 1 base and 4 bases, in that order; junction bases with no gene match: 6. The CDR3, as DNA: TGTGCCAGCAGCTTGCGGACAGGGGTTGAATACGAGCAGTACTTC. It encodes CASSLRTGVEYEQYF.

The J gene is TRBJ1-5, the V gene TRBV6-6; D not certain. V was trimmed by 5 bases and J by 2 bases, leaving 13 bases between them. This CDR3 has 15 residues. Germline V gives CDR1 MNHNY, CDR2 SVGAGI (reference sequence). The CDR3 DNA reads as TGTGCCAGCAGTCCGCCCGGTATACGCAATCAGCCCCAGCATTTT. Translation: CASSPPGIRNQPQHF.

The J gene is TRBJ2-1, the V gene TRBV9; 10 bases are a match to TRBD2. Per germline, CDR1 SGDLS and CDR2 YYNGEE. The CDR3 spans 14 residues. Trimming took 4 bases from V and 3 from J; bases not matched to a gene: 1. The CDR3 spells CASSTSGIYNEQFF. In DNA, the CDR3 is TGTGCCAGCAGCACTAGCGGGATCTACAATGAGCAGTTCTTC. Looking up the rest from reference TRBV9 and TRBJ2-1 gives the full variable domain: DSGVTQTPKHLITATGQRVTLRCSPRSGDLSVYWYQQSLDQGLQFLIQYYNGEERAKGNILERFSAQQFPDLHSELNLSSLELGDSALYFCASSTSGIYNEQFFGPGTRLTVL.

This chain joins TRBV6-5 and TRBJ1-6; TRBD1 is a possible D gene (5 bases). Looked up from germline, CDR1 is MNHEY and CDR2 is SVGAGI. There are 15 residues in the CDR3. V dropped 5 bases and J dropped 8 bases, with 16 bases sitting between them. CDR3 amino acids: CASSTTGTADSPLHF. The CDR3 DNA reads as TGTGCCAGCAGTACGACCGGGACCGCAGATTCACCCCTCCACTTT.

This clone was counted a single time. This chain connects TRBV6-6 to TRBJ2-7, with TRBD1 matching 10 bases. V gave up 6 bases and J gave up 4 bases; unmatched junction bases: 3. This CDR3 contains 13 residues. Looked up from germline, CDR1 is MNHNY and CDR2 is SVGAGI (reference sequence). DNA for the CDR3: TGTGCCAGCAGGCGGGGACAGGGGTACGAGCAGTACTTC. It translates to CASRRGQGYEQYF.

This chain links TRBV7-9 with TRBJ2-3; D unresolved. The V gene's germline CDR1 is SEHNR and CDR2 FQNEAQ (reference sequence). Trimming stripped 5 bases from V and 6 bases from J, with 12 bases between. This CDR3 region has 13 residues. The CDR3 is CASSDSSPDTQYF. The CDR3 DNA is TGTGCCAGCAGCGACTCCTCCCCCGATACGCAGTATTTT.

On this clone: The same CDR3 is also encoded by other DNA sequences in this sample. The gene calls are TRBV19 and TRBJ1-5; maybe TRBD1 (5 bases). The V gene's germline CDR1 is LNHDA and CDR2 SQIVND (reference sequence). V was pared by 0 bases and J by 1 base, with 7 bases between. The length of the CDR3 is 15 residues. The CDR3 region is CASSIDSGSNQPQHF. The CDR3 DNA is TGTGCCAGTAGTATAGACTCAGGGAGCAATCAGCCCCAGCATTTT. Full variable domain (rest looked up from reference TRBV19 and TRBJ1-5): DGGITQSPKYLFRKEGQNVTLSCEQNLNHDAMYWYRQDPGQGLRLIYYSQIVNDFQKGDIAEGYSVSREKKESFPLTVTSAQKNPTAFYLCASSIDSGSNQPQHFGDGTRLSIL.

Note on this clone: The CDR3 end shows no conserved phenylalanine or tryptophan, and so a read error is likely. The chain joins TRBV4-1 to TRBJ1-2, with D unclear. The V and J ends lost 5 bases and 0 bases respectively, with 10 bases between them. The CDR3 loop spans 14 amino acids. Germline loops: CDR1 MGHRA, CDR2 YSYEKL. CDR3 loop: CASSLELANYGYTL. CDR3 nucleotide sequence: TGCGCCAGCAGCTTGGAATTAGCTAACTATGGCTACACCCTC.

This clone was seen just once. V and J are TRBV9 and TRBJ1-1, with no clear D. V lost 3 bases and J lost 1, with 19 bases in between. CDR3 length: 17 amino acids. Germline values: CDR1 SGDLS, CDR2 YYNGEE. This chain's CDR3 is CASSDQRVPRGNTEAFF. CDR3 nucleotides: TGTGCCAGCAGCGACCAGCGCGTTCCTCGGGGGAACACTGAAGCTTTCTTT.

CDR3 sequence reads: CASSLAGSAYEQYF. The CDR3 coding sequence is TGTGCCAGCAGCTTAGCGGGAAGCGCCTACGAGCAGTACTTC. This sequence joins TRBV7-6 and TRBJ2-7; D is undetermined. CDR3 length equals 14 residues. Trimming stripped 0 bases from V and 2 bases from J, with 8 bases between. The germline V gene encodes CDR1 SGHVS and CDR2 FNYEAQ.

V and J are TRBV5-5 and TRBJ1-5, with D uncertain. CDR3 size: 14 residues. Per germline, CDR1 SGHKS and CDR2 YYEKEE (reference sequence). Trimming pared 3 bases from V and 6 bases from J, leaving 13 bases between. This chain's CDR3 is CASSSQPGSQPQHF. CDR3 bases: TGTGCCAGCAGCTCACAGCCGGGGAGTCAGCCCCAGCATTTT.

V usage is TRBV2 and J usage is TRBJ1-5, with D possibly matching TRBD1 (5 bases). Looked up from germline, CDR1 is SNHLY and CDR2 is FYNNEI. The V and J ends lost 4 bases and 4 bases respectively, with 14 bases between them. This CDR3 contains 15 residues. DNA for the CDR3: TGTGCCAGCAGTGCTCCCGGGACTTCGAATCAGCCCCAGCATTTT. Its translation: CASSAPGTSNQPQHF. The full variable domain, rest sourced from reference TRBV2 and TRBJ1-5, is EPEVTQTPSHQVTQMGQEVILRCVPISNHLYFYWYRQILGQKVEFLVSFYNNEISEKSEIFDDQFSVERPDGSNFTLKIRSTKLEDSAMYFCASSAPGTSNQPQHFGDGTRLSIL.

This sequence joins TRBV18 and TRBJ2-5; D remains ambiguous. The germline gives CDR1 KGHSH, CDR2 LQKENI. V dropped 3 bases and J dropped 3 bases, with 8 bases sitting between them. The CDR3 covers 13 residues. The CDR3 sequence is CASSPLGEETQYF. CDR3 bases: TGTGCCAGCTCACCCCTGGGCGAAGAGACCCAGTACTTC. The whole variable domain, remainder taken from reference TRBV18 and TRBJ2-5, is NAGVMQNPRHLVRRRGQEARLRCSPMKGHSHVYWYRQLPEEGLKFMVYLQKENIIDESGMPKERFSAEFPKEGPSILRIQQVVRGDSAAYFCASSPLGEETQYFGPGTRLLVL.

The chain links TRBV29-1 to TRBJ2-2; D gene ambiguous. CDR1 and CDR2 (germline): SQVTM, ANQGSEA. The CDR3 consists of 12 residues. Trimming took 2 bases from V and 5 from J, leaving 6 bases between them. The CDR3 region has the DNA TGCAGCGTTGAATGGATTACCGGGGAGCTGTTTTTT. This sequence encodes CSVEWITGELFF.

V is TRBV4-2 and J is TRBJ2-3; perhaps D is TRBD1 or TRBD2 (6 bases each). Trimming removed 4 bases at V and 4 bases at J, with 18 bases between. The CDR3 totals 16 residues. Looked up from germline, CDR1 is LGHNA and CDR2 is YNFKEQ. The CDR3 DNA reads TGTGCCAGCAGCCCACCCACGGGGGCGGTTTCAGATACGCAGTATTTT. It yields the protein CASSPPTGAVSDTQYF.

The chain joins TRBV7-6 to TRBJ2-1, with 12 bases aligning to TRBD2. V was pared by 1 base and J by 2 bases, with 3 bases of the junction left unmatched. CDR3 length: 17 residues. In germline, CDR1 is SGHVS, CDR2 FNYEAQ. CDR3 region: CASSLGLAGGPYNEQFF. DNA for the CDR3: TGTGCCAGCAGCTTAGGGCTAGCGGGAGGGCCCTACAATGAGCAGTTCTTC.

The J gene is TRBJ2-5, the V gene TRBV10-1, with D perhaps given as TRBD1 or TRBD2 (5 bases each). With 0 bases removed from V and 1 base from J, the gap between germline ends came to 12 bases. From germline, CDR1 is WNHNN and CDR2 SYGVQD (reference sequence). The CDR3 sequence is 16 residues long. CDR3 sequence (DNA): TGCGCCAGCAGTGAGTCTGGAGCAGGGAGCCAAGAGACCCAGTACTTC. This sequence encodes CASSESGAGSQETQYF.

This sequence joins TRBV6-6 and TRBJ2-5, with TRBD2 matching 10 bases. CDR3 size: 15 residues. J gave up 2 bases and V 4 bases, and 4 bases lay outside the gene matches. Germline CDR1 MNHNY, CDR2 SVGAGI (reference sequence). As DNA, the CDR3 is TGTGCCAGCAGTTTCCGGACTAGCGGACAAGAGACCCAGTACTTC. Translating it yields CASSFRTSGQETQYF.

The J gene is TRBJ2-2, the V gene TRBV6-1; D unclear. Germline V lookup: CDR1 MNHNS, CDR2 SASEGT. There are 16 residues in the CDR3. V lost 0 bases to trimming and J lost 0 bases, with 8 bases between them. CDR3 residues: CASSEAGSTNTGELFF. CDR3 nucleotides: TGTGCCAGCAGTGAAGCAGGCAGCACGAACACCGGGGAGCTGTTTTTT.